The present TCR beta chain was sequenced within a study of OX40 agonist ivuxolimab in advanced cancers. In the study overall: Intravenous ivuxolimab was administered to patients every 2 weeks at 0.01 to 10 mg/kg. General observations from the study: Among the lowest levels of clonal expansion were found in partial responders at 0.1-3.0 mg/kg.

Details on this clone: The antigen is undetermined.

The CDR3 runs to 16 residues. Trimming left V 1 base short and J 2 bases short, with 11 bases between. CDR1 and CDR2 (germline): SGHTA, FQGTGA. Prior autoimmune disease or systemic immunosuppression barred patients. TCRdb's copy holds only in-frame clones and misses some; the assay was immunoSEQ multiplex PCR. Altogether about 29,000 clones are present, 80% to 95% being singletons, with the ten largest covering just under 9.5%. The clonotype was recovered from an adult with an advanced solid tumor such as melanoma, head and neck, liver or kidney cancer. The chain carries TRBV7-3 and TRBJ2-2, with D perhaps matching TRBD2 (6 bases). The specimen was CD4+ or CD8+ T cells sorted from blood, collected in a trial of the OX40 agonist ivuxolimab. The CDR3 coding sequence is TGTGCCAGCAGCTTAAGGCCGGGGGTCAACACCGGGGAGCTGTTTTTT. Its protein is CASSLRPGVNTGELFF.